The rows below give T cell receptor beta chains drawn from one sample of a study of T-cell memory formation after mild COVID-19. TCRdb reprocessed the 5' RACE reads via MiXCR and lists one record per CDR3 protein. The data contain 200,000 to 250,000 distinct CDR3 sequences, around 9.1% of them singletons. The sequencing input was PBMCs or a T cell subset sorted from them (not recorded which). The receptors stem from a man between 18 and 35 years old who had mild COVID-19 (a few samples of this study predate the infection). Cell type and time point are not known. The CDR3 runs from the conserved cysteine through the conserved F or W. Fields, in order: CDR3 DNA, CDR3 protein, D gene, clone size, V gene, J gene. A D gene is named only where the DNA matches it firmly. Expanded clones are given a class, and other clones once, few, many or no size at all.

cdr3_nt: TGTGCCAGCACCGCGGGACTAGCGGGACAAGAGACCCAGTACTTC; cdr3_aa: CASTAGLAGQETQYF; d_call: TRBD2; clone_size: .; v_call: TRBV12-3/TRBV12-4; j_call: TRBJ2-5
cdr3_nt: TGTGCCAGCATGGTGACAGCGAGCTCCTATAATTCACCCCTCCACTTT; cdr3_aa: CASMVTASSYNSPLHF; d_call: .; clone_size: few; v_call: TRBV6-5; j_call: TRBJ1-6
cdr3_nt: TGTGCCAGCAGGCGGGGACTAGCAAGCGGGGAGCTGTTTTTT; cdr3_aa: CASRRGLASGELFF; d_call: TRBD2; clone_size: .; v_call: TRBV6-5; j_call: TRBJ2-2
cdr3_nt: TGTGCCAGCAGCGTCCGGGGCCTCGGTGCGCTGTTTTTT; cdr3_aa: CASSVRGLGALFF; d_call: .; clone_size: few; v_call: TRBV7-9; j_call: TRBJ2-2
cdr3_nt: TGTGCCAGCTCACTAACCACAGGGACAGGCTACACCTTC; cdr3_aa: CASSLTTGTGYTF; d_call: .; clone_size: few; v_call: TRBV18; j_call: TRBJ1-2
cdr3_nt: TGTGCCAGCAGTTGGGACAGGTTCCAGCCCCAGCATTTT; cdr3_aa: CASSWDRFQPQHF; d_call: TRBD1; clone_size: .; v_call: TRBV6-5; j_call: TRBJ1-5
cdr3_nt: TGTGCCAGCAGCGTAAGACCACGGGACAAGACCTACGAGCAGTACTTC; cdr3_aa: CASSVRPRDKTYEQYF; d_call: .; clone_size: many; v_call: TRBV9; j_call: TRBJ2-7
cdr3_nt: TGCTGCAGGGGACAGGATAACTATGGCTACACCTTC; cdr3_aa: CCRGQDNYGYTF; d_call: TRBD1; clone_size: few; v_call: TRBV20-1; j_call: TRBJ1-2
cdr3_nt: TGTGCCAGCAGCGTAGTCGGCGCGGGGGGGTTATACAATGAGCAGTTCTTC; cdr3_aa: CASSVVGAGGLYNEQFF; d_call: TRBD2; clone_size: few; v_call: TRBV9; j_call: TRBJ2-1
cdr3_nt: TGTGCCAGCAGTGGGGGAAGCGGGGGTGTCTCCTACAATGAGCAGTTCTTC; cdr3_aa: CASSGGSGGVSYNEQFF; d_call: TRBD2; clone_size: .; v_call: TRBV12-3/TRBV12-4; j_call: TRBJ2-1
cdr3_nt: TGTGCCAGCAGCTTACAAAGGGGGAAAGCTGGCACAGATACGCAGTATTTT; cdr3_aa: CASSLQRGKAGTDTQYF; d_call: .; clone_size: .; v_call: TRBV7-3; j_call: TRBJ2-3
cdr3_nt: TGTGCCAGCAGTCACTCAGGAGGGGGCTACACCTTC; cdr3_aa: CASSHSGGGYTF; d_call: .; clone_size: few; v_call: TRBV12-3/TRBV12-4; j_call: TRBJ1-2
cdr3_nt: TGCAGTGCTAGGCCAGCGGGGGGGCGAGAGACCCAGTACTTC; cdr3_aa: CSARPAGGRETQYF; d_call: TRBD2; clone_size: few; v_call: TRBV20-1; j_call: TRBJ2-5
cdr3_nt: TGCGCCAGCAGCTTGACAGTCCAAGAGACCCAGTACTTC; cdr3_aa: CASSLTVQETQYF; d_call: .; clone_size: many; v_call: TRBV5-1; j_call: TRBJ2-5
cdr3_nt: TGTGCCAGCTCACCAATTTTGAGGGGTCGAAATGAGCAGTTCTTC; cdr3_aa: CASSPILRGRNEQFF; d_call: .; clone_size: few; v_call: TRBV18; j_call: TRBJ2-1
cdr3_nt: TGCGCCAGCAGCACTGACAGGGATTGGGAGACCCAGTACTTC; cdr3_aa: CASSTDRDWETQYF; d_call: TRBD1; clone_size: .; v_call: TRBV5-1; j_call: TRBJ2-5
cdr3_nt: TGCAGTGCTAGAGGGGGCAGTCTGAACACTGAAGCTTTCTTT; cdr3_aa: CSARGGSLNTEAFF; d_call: .; clone_size: few; v_call: TRBV20-1; j_call: TRBJ1-1
cdr3_nt: TGCAGCGTAACGGGGCTAGCGGGGGGCGATGAGCAGTTCTTC; cdr3_aa: CSVTGLAGGDEQFF; d_call: TRBD2; clone_size: .; v_call: TRBV29-1; j_call: TRBJ2-1
cdr3_nt: TGTGCCAGCAGGGGCGGGGGATACAATGAGCAGTTCTTC; cdr3_aa: CASRGGGYNEQFF; d_call: TRBD2; clone_size: few; v_call: TRBV12-3/TRBV12-4; j_call: TRBJ2-1
cdr3_nt: TGTGCCAGCAGTTACTTTTCGACCCCTGACAGGTCCGTGTCGGTCTCTGGAAACACCATATATTTT; cdr3_aa: CASSYFSTPDRSVSVSGNTIYF; d_call: .; clone_size: .; v_call: TRBV6-6; j_call: TRBJ1-3
cdr3_nt: TGTGCCATCAGTGCAGGGGGCTTCTACAATGAGCAGTTCTTC; cdr3_aa: CAISAGGFYNEQFF; d_call: TRBD1; clone_size: .; v_call: TRBV10-3; j_call: TRBJ2-1
cdr3_nt: TGTGCCAGCAGAGGACAGGGCGAGCAGTACTTC; cdr3_aa: CASRGQGEQYF; d_call: TRBD1; clone_size: .; v_call: TRBV12-3/TRBV12-4; j_call: TRBJ2-7
cdr3_nt: TGCAGTGCTAATCGGGGGGCGGCTGGAAACACCATATATTTT; cdr3_aa: CSANRGAAGNTIYF; d_call: .; clone_size: .; v_call: TRBV20-1; j_call: TRBJ1-3
cdr3_nt: TGTGCCAGCAGTTACGGGGGGGGACAGGGGAACTATGGCTACACCTTC; cdr3_aa: CASSYGGGQGNYGYTF; d_call: TRBD1; clone_size: .; v_call: TRBV6-5; j_call: TRBJ1-2
cdr3_nt: TGTGCCAGCAGTTTCATGTTTCCAGCGGGGGGAGATACGCAGTATTTT; cdr3_aa: CASSFMFPAGGDTQYF; d_call: TRBD2; clone_size: many; v_call: TRBV27; j_call: TRBJ2-3
cdr3_nt: TGTGCCAGCAGTTTATGGCGGGGGGGCACAGATACGCAGTATTTT; cdr3_aa: CASSLWRGGTDTQYF; d_call: TRBD2; clone_size: few; v_call: TRBV12-3/TRBV12-4; j_call: TRBJ2-3
cdr3_nt: TGTGCCAGCAGCTTAACTAGCGGGGGTAGAACAGATACGCAGTATTTT; cdr3_aa: CASSLTSGGRTDTQYF; d_call: TRBD2; clone_size: few; v_call: TRBV5-6; j_call: TRBJ2-3
cdr3_nt: TGTGCCAGCAGCCCCGTCGCAGGGGGTAATTCACCCCTCCACTTT; cdr3_aa: CASSPVAGGNSPLHF; d_call: TRBD1; clone_size: few; v_call: TRBV4-2; j_call: TRBJ1-6
cdr3_nt: TGTGCCAGCAGCCCCCGTCCAAATTCACCCCTCCACTTT; cdr3_aa: CASSPRPNSPLHF; d_call: .; clone_size: many; v_call: TRBV7-9; j_call: TRBJ1-6
cdr3_nt: TGCGCCAGCAGCCTGGGACGAGCTAGACTAGCGGGGGCCTACACCGGGGAGCTGTTTTTT; cdr3_aa: CASSLGRARLAGAYTGELFF; d_call: TRBD2; clone_size: .; v_call: TRBV4-1; j_call: TRBJ2-2
cdr3_nt: TGCGCCAGCAGCAAGGCCGTGAATGAAAAACTGTTTTTT; cdr3_aa: CASSKAVNEKLFF; d_call: .; clone_size: few; v_call: TRBV5-1; j_call: TRBJ1-4
cdr3_nt: TGCAGTGCGGCGGGGGGATATTTGCGAGAGACCCAGTACTTC; cdr3_aa: CSAAGGYLRETQYF; d_call: TRBD2; clone_size: many; v_call: TRBV20-1; j_call: TRBJ2-5
cdr3_nt: TGCGCCAGCAGCTCCGGGACGGGTAATGAAAAACTGTTTTTT; cdr3_aa: CASSSGTGNEKLFF; d_call: .; clone_size: .; v_call: TRBV5-1; j_call: TRBJ1-4
cdr3_nt: TGTGCCAGCAGTTTATGGGGGACAGAAGAGACCCAGTACTTC; cdr3_aa: CASSLWGTEETQYF; d_call: TRBD1; clone_size: .; v_call: TRBV12-3/TRBV12-4; j_call: TRBJ2-5
cdr3_nt: TGTGCCAGCAGCCCAACCCGGGACAGTAATTCACCCCTCCACTTT; cdr3_aa: CASSPTRDSNSPLHF; d_call: TRBD1; clone_size: .; v_call: TRBV2; j_call: TRBJ1-6
cdr3_nt: TGCAGTACGGGGCCCCCAGGGTGGGACACTGAAGCTTTCTTT; cdr3_aa: CSTGPPGWDTEAFF; d_call: .; clone_size: many; v_call: TRBV20-1; j_call: TRBJ1-1
cdr3_nt: TGCAGTGCTAGCCCGGGACAAGGAATGGGAGAGCAGTACTTC; cdr3_aa: CSASPGQGMGEQYF; d_call: .; clone_size: .; v_call: TRBV20-1; j_call: TRBJ2-7
cdr3_nt: TGCAGCGTAGCGGAAAACATTCAGTACTTC; cdr3_aa: CSVAENIQYF; d_call: .; clone_size: many; v_call: TRBV29-1; j_call: TRBJ2-4
cdr3_nt: TGCGCCAGCAGCTTGAACGGTGCGAACACTGAAGCTTTCTTT; cdr3_aa: CASSLNGANTEAFF; d_call: .; clone_size: .; v_call: TRBV5-1; j_call: TRBJ1-1
cdr3_nt: TGTGCCAGTAGTCCTCGACAGGGCCGATACTATGGCTACACCTTC; cdr3_aa: CASSPRQGRYYGYTF; d_call: TRBD1; clone_size: few; v_call: TRBV19; j_call: TRBJ1-2
cdr3_nt: TGCAGTGCCATAGGTGGAAACACCATATATTTT; cdr3_aa: CSAIGGNTIYF; d_call: .; clone_size: .; v_call: TRBV20-1; j_call: TRBJ1-3
cdr3_nt: TGCGCCAGCAGCTTGGAGACAGGGGTCTACCTTGAAGCTTTCTTT; cdr3_aa: CASSLETGVYLEAFF; d_call: TRBD1; clone_size: few; v_call: TRBV5-1; j_call: TRBJ1-1
cdr3_nt: TGTGCCAGCAGTAGAACCGGGACCTGGGATTCACCCCTCCACTTT; cdr3_aa: CASSRTGTWDSPLHF; d_call: .; clone_size: few; v_call: TRBV7-2; j_call: TRBJ1-6
cdr3_nt: TGCGCCAGCAGCCAAGGGGCGGCCAGTCAGAGAAATTCACCCCTCCACTTT; cdr3_aa: CASSQGAASQRNSPLHF; d_call: .; clone_size: .; v_call: TRBV4-3; j_call: TRBJ1-6
cdr3_nt: TGCGCCAGCAGCAACCTCTCTGGAAACACCATATATTTT; cdr3_aa: CASSNLSGNTIYF; d_call: .; clone_size: .; v_call: TRBV5-1; j_call: TRBJ1-3
cdr3_nt: TGTGCCAGCACTAGCGGAAACTACAATGAGCAGTTCTTC; cdr3_aa: CASTSGNYNEQFF; d_call: TRBD2; clone_size: few; v_call: TRBV14; j_call: TRBJ2-1
cdr3_nt: TGTGCCAGCAGCCGACCGGGGGGGAGGACAGATACGCAGTATTTT; cdr3_aa: CASSRPGGRTDTQYF; d_call: TRBD2; clone_size: .; v_call: TRBV7-2; j_call: TRBJ2-3
cdr3_nt: TGTGCCAGCAAGGGACAGGCCCTCCTCGAGCAGTACTTC; cdr3_aa: CASKGQALLEQYF; d_call: TRBD1; clone_size: many; v_call: TRBV6-6; j_call: TRBJ2-7
cdr3_nt: TGCAGCGTTGTCGGGCCGATGAACACTGAAGCTTTCTTT; cdr3_aa: CSVVGPMNTEAFF; d_call: .; clone_size: .; v_call: TRBV29-1; j_call: TRBJ1-1
cdr3_nt: TGTGCCAGCAGCTTGGGACTAGATCCCTACGAGCAGTACTTC; cdr3_aa: CASSLGLDPYEQYF; d_call: .; clone_size: .; v_call: TRBV5-4; j_call: TRBJ2-7